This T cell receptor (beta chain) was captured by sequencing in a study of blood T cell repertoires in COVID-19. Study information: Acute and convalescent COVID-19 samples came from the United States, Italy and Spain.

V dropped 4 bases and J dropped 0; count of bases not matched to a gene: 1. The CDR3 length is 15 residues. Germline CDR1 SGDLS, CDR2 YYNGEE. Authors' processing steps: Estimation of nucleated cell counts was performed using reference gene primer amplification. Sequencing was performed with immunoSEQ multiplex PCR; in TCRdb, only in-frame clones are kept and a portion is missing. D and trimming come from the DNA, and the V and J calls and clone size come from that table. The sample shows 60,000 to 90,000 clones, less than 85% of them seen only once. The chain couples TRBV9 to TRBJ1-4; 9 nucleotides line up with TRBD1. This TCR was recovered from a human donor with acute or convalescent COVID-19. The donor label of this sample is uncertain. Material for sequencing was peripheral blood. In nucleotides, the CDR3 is TGTGCCAGCAGCCGACAGGGGGCAACTAATGAAAAACTGTTTTTT. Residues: CASSRQGATNEKLFF.